This paragraph reports one T cell receptor (beta chain). Its specificity is unknown. This entry is derived from a study of CD8+CD57+ T cells in acquired aplastic anemia. Study-wide points: Overlapping CD8+ CDR3 repertoires of patients and controls contained under 30 shared sequences.

Trimming took off 6 bases at V and 3 bases at J, with 15 bases between the two ends. The CDR3 consists of 15 residues. The germline V gene encodes CDR1 MNHEY and CDR2 SMNVEV (reference sequence). Profiling of TCR beta VDJ combinations and CDR3 sequences used genomic DNA as template. A single record per CDR3 protein comes from TCRdb applying MiXCR to the reads. The sample yields under 250,000 distinct CDR3 sequences, 47% seen once. The sequenced patients had an expansion of CD8+CD57+ cells seen by flow cytometry. This sequence joins TRBV27 and TRBJ1-5, with TRBD1 as a possible D gene (5 bases). Sequencing was done on a sample of sorted CD4+, CD8+, or CD8+CD57+ T cells (not recorded which) from PBMCs. This receptor was identified in a human donor with aplastic anemia. The CDR3 DNA reads as TGTGCCAGCAGCATCACGCCAGGGACCAATCAGCCCCAGCATTTT. Its protein product is CASSITPGTNQPQHF.